One sample yielded the 10 T cell receptor beta chains listed below, sequenced in a study of vaccination effects on CD4 cells after COVID-19. Their recognized antigens are unknown. Generated by immunoSEQ multiplex PCR, the TCRdb table keeps only in-frame clones and is missing some. This sample yields approximately 65,000 clones, of which about 67% are seen a single time; about 1.4% belongs to the top ten. Before sequencing took place, the ViraFEST assay used viral peptide pools to expand antigen-specific CD4+ T cells. Cells that had been cultured for ten to eleven days were the source of isolated CD4+ T cells. The cohort was immunized with two doses of either the BNT162b2 or mRNA-1273 vaccine. The sequencing used CD4+ T cells from PBMCs cultured with HCoV-229E spike peptides, collected after COVID-19 vaccination. Receptors were obtained from a human donor who received a COVID-19 vaccine.

The V gene is TRBV5-5, the J gene TRBJ1-6; no firm D call. The germline V and J ends were trimmed by 3 bases and 8 bases, with 12 bases remaining between them. Germline V lookup: CDR1 SGHKS, CDR2 YYEKEE (reference sequence). The CDR3 length is 14 residues. This CDR3 is CASSSTQRDSPLHF. DNA for the CDR3: TGTGCCAGCAGCTCCACCCAGCGGGATTCACCCCTCCACTTT.

This clone showed up just once. The DNA of the CDR3 is TGTGCCAGCAGTTACGATCAGTCCGAGGGCTACACCTTC. Translated, it gives CASSYDQSEGYTF. V is TRBV6-6 and J is TRBJ1-2; D ambiguous. The V gene lost 2 bases and the J gene lost 8 bases, with 12 bases spanning the gap. There are 13 residues in the CDR3. The germline V gene has CDR1 MNHNY and CDR2 SVGAGI (reference sequence).

This clone turned up a few times. The chain recombines TRBV5-1 with TRBJ1-1; tentative D call: TRBD1 (6 bases). V was trimmed by 4 bases and J by 3 bases, leaving 10 bases between them. CDR1 and CDR2 (germline): SGHRS, YFSETQ. The CDR3 is made up of 13 amino acids. CDR3: CASSTQGHTEAFF. The CDR3 DNA reads TGCGCCAGCAGCACACAGGGACACACTGAAGCTTTCTTT.

The chain uses TRBV28 and TRBJ2-5; D perhaps matches TRBD2 (5 bases). Deletions cut 3 bases from V and 2 bases from J, with 10 bases between. The CDR3 runs to 14 residues. Germline loops: CDR1 MDHEN, CDR2 SYDVKM. The CDR3 sequence is CASSFRGEQETQYF. CDR3 in DNA: TGTGCCAGCAGTTTTCGGGGTGAGCAAGAGACCCAGTACTTC. Combining the CDR3 with reference TRBV28 and TRBJ2-5 gives the whole variable domain DVKVTQSSRYLVKRTGEKVFLECVQDMDHENMFWYRQDPGLGLRLIYFSYDVKMKEKGDIPEGYSVSREKKERFSLILESASTNQTSMYLCASSFRGEQETQYFGPGTRLLVL.

The chain uses TRBV24-1 and TRBJ1-5; D gene uncertain. The V end was cut by 3 bases, the J end by 3 bases, with 8 bases between. The CDR3 totals 14 residues. CDR1 KGHDR and CDR2 SFDVKD come from the germline V gene. The CDR3 protein is CATSDRATNQPQHF. CDR3 DNA sequence: TGTGCCACCAGTGATAGGGCCACCAATCAGCCCCAGCATTTT.

The V and J genes are TRBV18 and TRBJ1-5; D may be TRBD1 (6 bases). V dropped 4 bases and J dropped 7 bases, with 14 bases sitting between them. CDR3 size: 14 residues. Germline V CDR1 and CDR2: KGHSH, LQKENI. The chain's CDR3 is CASSRATGIQPQHF. The DNA of the CDR3 is TGTGCCAGCTCACGAGCGACAGGTATCCAGCCCCAGCATTTT. The whole variable domain, remainder taken from reference TRBV18 and TRBJ1-5, is NAGVMQNPRHLVRRRGQEARLRCSPMKGHSHVYWYRQLPEEGLKFMVYLQKENIIDESGMPKERFSAEFPKEGPSILRIQQVVRGDSAAYFCASSRATGIQPQHFGDGTRLSIL.

This clone was observed a few times. This sequence joins TRBV2 and TRBJ2-2; weak D call: TRBD1 (6 bases). This CDR3 comprises 12 residues. V was trimmed by 10 bases and J by 4 bases, leaving 10 bases between them. From germline, CDR1 is SNHLY and CDR2 FYNNEI. CDR3 sequence (DNA): TGTGCCACAGACAGGCGCACCGGGGAGCTGTTTTTT. This sequence encodes CATDRRTGELFF.

This chain links TRBV9 with TRBJ2-3; 7 nucleotides agree with TRBD2. This CDR3 spans 15 amino acids. Trimming removed 0 bases from V and 2 bases from J; junction bases left unmatched: 3. Germline V gives CDR1 SGDLS, CDR2 YYNGEE. CDR3 in amino acids: CASSVVGGDTDTQYF. CDR3 coding DNA: TGTGCCAGCAGCGTAGTTGGGGGGGACACAGATACGCAGTATTTT.

This clone was counted a few times. This rearrangement joins TRBV25-1 to TRBJ1-6; no firm D call. V shed 2 bases and J shed 10 bases, with 12 bases lying between them. The CDR3 sequence is 14 residues long. Germline lookup yields CDR1 MGHDK and CDR2 SYGVNS. The CDR3 protein is CASSESRVGSPLHF. In nucleotides, the CDR3 is TGTGCCAGCAGTGAAAGTAGGGTAGGCTCACCCCTCCACTTT. The entire variable domain, with the rest obtained from reference TRBV25-1 and TRBJ1-6, is as follows: EADIYQTPRYLVIGTGKKITLECSQTMGHDKMYWYQQDPGMELHLIHYSYGVNSTEKGDLSSESTVSRIRTEHFPLTLESARPSHTSQYLCASSESRVGSPLHFGNGTRLTVT.

The gene calls are TRBV28 and TRBJ1-1; D gene ambiguous. The CDR3 loop spans 13 amino acids. Germline loops: CDR1 MDHEN, CDR2 SYDVKM. The V end was cut by 2 bases, the J end by 3 bases, with 7 bases between. The CDR3 loop is CASSLSGYTEAFF. CDR3 in DNA: TGTGCCAGCAGTTTAAGTGGTTACACTGAAGCTTTCTTT.